Sequencing of this T cell receptor (beta chain) was carried out in a study of OX40 agonist ivuxolimab in advanced cancers. General study results and limits: Blood T cells, both CD4+ and CD8+, expanded clonally by week 6 at 0.1 to 3.0 mg/kg.

Profiled with immunoSEQ multiplex PCR; TCRdb holds only in-frame clones, not every one. The sample records 75,000 to 95,000 clones, about nine tenths being singletons. Excluded were patients having autoimmune disease history or systemic immunosuppression. V was shortened by 5 bases and J by 5 bases, with 12 bases between the two germline ends. CDR1 and CDR2 from the germline V gene are MRHNA and SNTAGT. The CDR3 loop spans 13 amino acids. Note on this clone: As yet, its antigen is unknown.

Source: CD4+ or CD8+ T cells sorted from blood, taken in a trial of the OX40 agonist ivuxolimab. The chain links TRBV6-4 to TRBJ1-1; D is possibly TRBD1 (5 bases). The sequence was obtained from an adult with an advanced solid tumor such as melanoma, head and neck, liver or kidney cancer. The CDR3 DNA sequence: TGTGCCAGCAGTTCTCAGGGTGATACTGAAGCTTTCTTT. Encoded protein: CASSSQGDTEAFF.